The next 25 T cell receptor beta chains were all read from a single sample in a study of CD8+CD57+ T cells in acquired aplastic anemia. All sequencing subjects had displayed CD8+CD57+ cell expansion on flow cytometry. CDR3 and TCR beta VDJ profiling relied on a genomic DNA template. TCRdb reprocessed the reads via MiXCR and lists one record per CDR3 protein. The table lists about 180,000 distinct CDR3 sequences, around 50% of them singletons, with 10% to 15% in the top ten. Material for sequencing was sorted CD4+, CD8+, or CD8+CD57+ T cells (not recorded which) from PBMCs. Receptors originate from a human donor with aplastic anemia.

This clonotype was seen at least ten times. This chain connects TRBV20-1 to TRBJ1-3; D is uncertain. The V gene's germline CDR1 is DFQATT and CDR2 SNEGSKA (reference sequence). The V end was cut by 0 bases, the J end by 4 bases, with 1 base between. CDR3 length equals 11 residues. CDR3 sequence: CSARDGNTIYF. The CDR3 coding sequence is TGCAGTGCTAGAGACGGAAACACCATATATTTT.

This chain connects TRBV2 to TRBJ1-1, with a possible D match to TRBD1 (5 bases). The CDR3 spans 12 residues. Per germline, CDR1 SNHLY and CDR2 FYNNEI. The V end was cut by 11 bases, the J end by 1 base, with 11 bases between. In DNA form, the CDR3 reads TGTGCCGCGGGGGGACCGAACACTGAAGCTTTCTTT. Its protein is CAAGGPNTEAFF.

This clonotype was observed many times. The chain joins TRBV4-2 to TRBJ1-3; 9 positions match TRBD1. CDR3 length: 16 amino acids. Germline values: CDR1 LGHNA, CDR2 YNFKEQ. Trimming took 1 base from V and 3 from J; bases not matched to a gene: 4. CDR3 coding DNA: TGTGCCAGCAGCCAAGGGGGGACAGGGTTTGGAAACACCATATATTTT. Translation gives CASSQGGTGFGNTIYF.

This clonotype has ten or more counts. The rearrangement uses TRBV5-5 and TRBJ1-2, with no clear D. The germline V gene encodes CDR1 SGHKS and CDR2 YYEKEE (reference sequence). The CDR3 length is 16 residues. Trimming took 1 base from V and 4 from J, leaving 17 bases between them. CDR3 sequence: CASSLTDQPTSYGYTF. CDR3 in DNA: TGTGCCAGCAGCTTGACGGACCAACCCACCAGCTATGGCTACACCTTC. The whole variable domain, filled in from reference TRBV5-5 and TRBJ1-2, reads DAGVTQSPTHLIKTRGQQVTLRCSPISGHKSVSWYQQVLGQGPQFIFQYYEKEERGRGNFPDRFSARQFPNYSSELNVNALLLGDSALYLCASSLTDQPTSYGYTFGSGTRLTVV.

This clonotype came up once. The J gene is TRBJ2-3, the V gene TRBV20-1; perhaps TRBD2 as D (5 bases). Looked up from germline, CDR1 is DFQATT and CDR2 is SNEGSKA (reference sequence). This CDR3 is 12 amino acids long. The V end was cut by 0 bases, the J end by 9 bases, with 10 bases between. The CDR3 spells CSARDSQRTQYF. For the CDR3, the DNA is TGCAGTGCTAGAGACTCTCAGCGGACGCAGTATTTT.

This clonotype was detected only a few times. The CDR3 region has the DNA TGTGCCAGCAGCTTGGGGACAGCGAATTCACCCCTCCACTTT. Protein: CASSLGTANSPLHF. The chain employs TRBV7-2 and TRBJ1-6; 7 nucleotides match TRBD1. V lost 3 bases and J lost 7; bases outside the gene matches: 3. This CDR3 is 14 amino acids long. Germline V gene sequence: CDR1 SGHTA, CDR2 FQGNSA.

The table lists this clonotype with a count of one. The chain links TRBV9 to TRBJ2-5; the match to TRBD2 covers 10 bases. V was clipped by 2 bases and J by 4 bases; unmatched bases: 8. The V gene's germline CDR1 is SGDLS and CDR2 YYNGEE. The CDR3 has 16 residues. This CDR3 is CASSVLAGGGGETQYF. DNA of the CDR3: TGTGCCAGCAGCGTGTTAGCGGGAGGAGGAGGAGAGACCCAGTACTTC.

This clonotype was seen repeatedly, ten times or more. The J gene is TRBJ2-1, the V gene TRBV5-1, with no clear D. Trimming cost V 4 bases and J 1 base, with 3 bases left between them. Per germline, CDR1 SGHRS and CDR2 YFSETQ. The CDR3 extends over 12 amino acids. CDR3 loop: CASSASYNEQFF. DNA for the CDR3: TGCGCCAGCAGCGCATCCTACAATGAGCAGTTCTTC.

CDR3 protein: CASSIRGGKETQYF. CDR3 in DNA: TGTGCCAGTAGTATTCGTGGGGGAAAAGAGACCCAGTACTTC. This rearrangement joins TRBV19 to TRBJ2-5; possibly TRBD1 or TRBD2 for D (5 bases each). In germline, CDR1 is LNHDA, CDR2 SQIVND (reference sequence). The CDR3 has 14 amino acids. V lost 3 bases, J lost 3 bases, and 11 bases lay in between.

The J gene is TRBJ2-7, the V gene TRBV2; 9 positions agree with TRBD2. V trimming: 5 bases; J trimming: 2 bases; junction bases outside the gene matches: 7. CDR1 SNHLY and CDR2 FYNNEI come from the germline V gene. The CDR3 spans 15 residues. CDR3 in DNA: TGTGCCAGCAGTTTATCTGGCGGGGGGGCCTACGAGCAGTACTTC. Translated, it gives CASSLSGGGAYEQYF.

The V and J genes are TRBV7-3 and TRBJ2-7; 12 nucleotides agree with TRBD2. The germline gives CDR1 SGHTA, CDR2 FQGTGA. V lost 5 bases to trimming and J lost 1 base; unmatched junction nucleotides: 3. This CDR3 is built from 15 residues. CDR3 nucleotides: TGTGCCAGCAGCAAGACTAGCGGGAGATCCTACGAGCAGTACTTC. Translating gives CASSKTSGRSYEQYF.

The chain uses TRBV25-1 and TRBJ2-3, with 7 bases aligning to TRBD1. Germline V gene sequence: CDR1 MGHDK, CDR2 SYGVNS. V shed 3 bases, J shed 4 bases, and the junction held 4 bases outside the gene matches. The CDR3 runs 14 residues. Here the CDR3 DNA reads TGTGCCAGCAGTGATGACAGGGTAGCAGATACGCAGTATTTT. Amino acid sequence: CASSDDRVADTQYF.

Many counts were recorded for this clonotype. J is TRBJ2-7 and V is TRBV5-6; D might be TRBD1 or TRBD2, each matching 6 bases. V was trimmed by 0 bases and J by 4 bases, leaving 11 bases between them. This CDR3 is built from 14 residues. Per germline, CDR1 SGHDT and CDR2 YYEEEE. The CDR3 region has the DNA TGTGCCAGCAGCTTGGATCGGGGGCGGTACGAGCAGTACTTC. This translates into CASSLDRGRYEQYF. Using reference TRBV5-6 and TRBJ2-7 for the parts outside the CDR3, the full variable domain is DAGVTQSPTHLIKTRGQQVTLRCSPKSGHDTVSWYQQALGQGPQFIFQYYEEEERQRGNFPDRFSGHQFPNYSSELNVNALLLGDSALYLCASSLDRGRYEQYFGPGTRLTVT.

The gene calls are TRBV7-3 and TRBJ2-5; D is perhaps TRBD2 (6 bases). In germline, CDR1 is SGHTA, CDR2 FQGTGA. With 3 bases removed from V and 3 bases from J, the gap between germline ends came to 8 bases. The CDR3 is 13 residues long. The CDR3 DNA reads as TGTGCCAGCAGCTTGACTAGGGAAGAGACCCAGTACTTC. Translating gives CASSLTREETQYF. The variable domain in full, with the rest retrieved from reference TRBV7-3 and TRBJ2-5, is GAGVSQTPSNKVTEKGKYVELRCDPISGHTALYWYRQSLGQGPEFLIYFQGTGAADDSGLPNDRFFAVRPEGSVSTLKIQRTERGDSAVYLCASSLTREETQYFGPGTRLLVL.

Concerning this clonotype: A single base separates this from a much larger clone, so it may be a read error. The CDR3 region has the DNA TGCGCCAGCAGCAATCACCTAGGCGGGGGAGCCTACGAGCAGTACTTC. The encoded protein is CASSNHLGGGAYEQYF. The chain uses TRBV5-1 and TRBJ2-7; 7 nucleotides match TRBD2. V trimming: 4 bases; J trimming: 2 bases; junction bases outside the gene matches: 12. Germline V gives CDR1 SGHRS, CDR2 YFSETQ. The CDR3 totals 16 residues.

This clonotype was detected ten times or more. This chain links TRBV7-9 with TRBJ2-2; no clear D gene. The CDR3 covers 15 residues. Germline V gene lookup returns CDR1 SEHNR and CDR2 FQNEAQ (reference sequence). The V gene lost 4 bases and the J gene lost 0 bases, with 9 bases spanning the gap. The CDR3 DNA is TGTGCCAGCAGCTCCGTCCCCGCGAACACCGGGGAGCTGTTTTTT. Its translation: CASSSVPANTGELFF.

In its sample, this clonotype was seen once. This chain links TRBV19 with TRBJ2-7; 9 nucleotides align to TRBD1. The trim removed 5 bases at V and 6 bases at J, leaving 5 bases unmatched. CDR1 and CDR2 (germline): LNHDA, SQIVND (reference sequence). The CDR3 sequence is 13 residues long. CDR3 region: CASSWGQGSEQYF. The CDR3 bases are TGTGCCAGTAGTTGGGGACAGGGTTCCGAGCAGTACTTC.

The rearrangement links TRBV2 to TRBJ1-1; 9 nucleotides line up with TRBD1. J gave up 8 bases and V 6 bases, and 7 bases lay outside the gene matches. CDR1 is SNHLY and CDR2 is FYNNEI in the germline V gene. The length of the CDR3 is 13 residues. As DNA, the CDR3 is TGTGCCAGCAGCGCGGACAGGGGCAGGGAAGCTTTCTTT. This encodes CASSADRGREAFF. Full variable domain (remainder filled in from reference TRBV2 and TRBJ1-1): EPEVTQTPSHQVTQMGQEVILRCVPISNHLYFYWYRQILGQKVEFLVSFYNNEISEKSEIFDDQFSVERPDGSNFTLKIRSTKLEDSAMYFCASSADRGREAFFGQGTRLTVV.

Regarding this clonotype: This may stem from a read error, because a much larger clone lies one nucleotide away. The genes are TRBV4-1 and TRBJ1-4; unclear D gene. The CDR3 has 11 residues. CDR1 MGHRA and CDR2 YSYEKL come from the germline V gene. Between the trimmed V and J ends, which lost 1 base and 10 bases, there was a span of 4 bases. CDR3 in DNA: TGCGCCAGCAGCCAAGGGCGAAAACTGTTTTTT. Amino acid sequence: CASSQGRKLFF.

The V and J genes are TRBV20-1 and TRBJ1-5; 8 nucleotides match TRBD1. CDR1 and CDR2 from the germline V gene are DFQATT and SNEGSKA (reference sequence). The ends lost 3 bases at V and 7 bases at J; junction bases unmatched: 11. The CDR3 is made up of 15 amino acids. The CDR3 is CSASLGQGVSQPQHF. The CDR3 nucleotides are TGCAGTGCTAGTCTCGGACAGGGTGTTAGCCAGCCCCAGCATTTT.

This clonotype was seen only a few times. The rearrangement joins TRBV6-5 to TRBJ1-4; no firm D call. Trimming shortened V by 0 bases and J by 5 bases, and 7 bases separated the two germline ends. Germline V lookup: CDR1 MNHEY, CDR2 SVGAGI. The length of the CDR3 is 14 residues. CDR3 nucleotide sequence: TGTGCCAGCAGTTACTCCCGCCTGAATGAAAAACTGTTTTTT. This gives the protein CASSYSRLNEKLFF.

In nucleotides, the CDR3 is TGTGCCAGCAGTGAATTTCGGGGAGCTAATGAAAAACTGTTTTTT. Protein: CASSEFRGANEKLFF. The chain uses TRBV25-1 and TRBJ1-4; D gene unclear. Looked up from germline, CDR1 is MGHDK and CDR2 is SYGVNS. V shed 1 base and J shed 3 bases, with 9 bases lying between them. This CDR3 comprises 15 residues.

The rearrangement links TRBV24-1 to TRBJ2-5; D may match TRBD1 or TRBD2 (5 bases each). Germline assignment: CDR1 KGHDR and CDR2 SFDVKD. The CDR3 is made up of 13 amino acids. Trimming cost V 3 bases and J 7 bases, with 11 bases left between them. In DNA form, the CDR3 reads TGTGCCACCAGTGATGGGGGTTTCGGGACCCAGTACTTC. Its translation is CATSDGGFGTQYF.

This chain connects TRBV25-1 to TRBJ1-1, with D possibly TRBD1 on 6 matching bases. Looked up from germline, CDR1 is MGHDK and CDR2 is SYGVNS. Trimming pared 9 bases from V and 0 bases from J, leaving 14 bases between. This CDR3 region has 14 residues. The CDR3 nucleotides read TGTGCCAGTAGGGGGGGCAGCTTGAACACTGAAGCTTTCTTT. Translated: CASRGGSLNTEAFF.

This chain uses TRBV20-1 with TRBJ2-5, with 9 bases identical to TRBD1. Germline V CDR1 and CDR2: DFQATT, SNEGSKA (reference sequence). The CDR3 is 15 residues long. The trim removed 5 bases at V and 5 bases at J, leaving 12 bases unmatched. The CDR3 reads CSAPQGALGIETQYF. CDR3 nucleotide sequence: TGCAGTGCTCCACAGGGGGCTCTCGGAATTGAGACCCAGTACTTC.